This T cell receptor beta chain was found in a study of blood T cell repertoires in COVID-19. This clone has more than one count but fewer than ten. The CDR3 is 13 amino acids. The V gene lost 6 bases and the J gene lost 8 bases, with 16 bases spanning the gap. Germline V lookup: CDR1 MDHEN, CDR2 SYDVKM. Authors' data handling: Using reference gene primer amplification, nucleated cell counts were estimated. Profiling relied on immunoSEQ multiplex PCR, and the TCRdb table lists in-frame clones only, not all of them. V and J calls and clone size are as listed in that table; D and trimming were resolved from the DNA. The data hold a few hundred thousand clones, with around 89% observed a single time.

This TCR came from a woman in her twenties or thirties who had recovered from COVID-19. V is TRBV28 and J is TRBJ1-2, with a tentative D call TRBD1 (6 bases). What was sequenced was peripheral blood. CDR3 sequence: CASRGAHLGGYTF. CDR3 in DNA: TGTGCCAGCAGGGGGGCCCACTTAGGAGGCTACACCTTC.